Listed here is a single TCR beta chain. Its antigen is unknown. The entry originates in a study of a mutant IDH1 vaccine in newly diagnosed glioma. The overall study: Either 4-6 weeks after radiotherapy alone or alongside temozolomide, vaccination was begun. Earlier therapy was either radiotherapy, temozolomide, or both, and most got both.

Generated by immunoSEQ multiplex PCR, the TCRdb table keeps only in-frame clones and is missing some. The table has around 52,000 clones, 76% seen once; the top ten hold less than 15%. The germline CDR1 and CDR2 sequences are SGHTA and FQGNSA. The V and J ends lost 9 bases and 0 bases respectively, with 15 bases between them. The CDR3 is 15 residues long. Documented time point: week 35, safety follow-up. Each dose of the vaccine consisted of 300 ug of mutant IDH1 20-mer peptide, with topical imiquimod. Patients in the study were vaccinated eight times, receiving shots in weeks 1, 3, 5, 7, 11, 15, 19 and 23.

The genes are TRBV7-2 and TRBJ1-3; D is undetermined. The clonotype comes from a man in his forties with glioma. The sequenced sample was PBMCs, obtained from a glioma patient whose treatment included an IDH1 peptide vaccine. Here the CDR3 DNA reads TGTGCCAGTACCCCCCTTCCCCACTCTGGAAACACCATATATTTT. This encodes CASTPLPHSGNTIYF.